What follows are 14 T cell receptor beta chains derived from one specimen sequenced in a study of long-term antiretroviral therapy in people with HIV. At survey level, the immunoSEQ assay was run in its v3.0 version. Profiled with immunoSEQ multiplex PCR; TCRdb holds only in-frame clones, not every one. The sample includes some 45,000 clones, roughly 86% of them seen just once. The sequencing used unsorted PBMCs, collected 0.1 years before starting antiretroviral therapy. The origin of the receptors is a woman aged 45-65 years with HIV.

V gene TRBV19 combines with J gene TRBJ2-7; TRBD1 aligns across 10 bases. The germline CDR1 and CDR2 sequences are LNHDA and SQIVND (reference sequence). The CDR3 is 16 amino acids. V was pared by 9 bases and J by 3 bases, with 14 bases of the junction left unmatched. CDR3 in amino acids: CASVDRGRGGDYEQYF. The CDR3 DNA reads as TGTGCCAGCGTTGACAGGGGGCGAGGGGGAGACTACGAGCAGTACTTC.

This sequence joins TRBV9 and TRBJ1-1; D remains ambiguous. Germline CDR1 reads SGDLS; CDR2 reads YYNGEE. Trimming shortened V by 3 bases and J by 0 bases, and 6 bases separated the two germline ends. The CDR3 has 13 residues. As DNA, the CDR3 is TGTGCCAGCAGCGGGATCCTGAACACTGAAGCTTTCTTT. Its translation: CASSGILNTEAFF.

This chain uses TRBV7-9 with TRBJ1-1, with TRBD1 matching 7 bases. CDR1 SEHNR and CDR2 FQNEAQ come from the germline V gene (reference sequence). This CDR3 is built from 14 residues. With V trimmed by 5 bases and J by 5 bases, 8 bases remained unmatched. CDR3 in DNA: TGTGCCAGCAGCGCCCCCGGGACAGTAACTGAAGCTTTCTTT. Amino acids: CASSAPGTVTEAFF.

The rearrangement joins TRBV7-9 to TRBJ1-3; 7 bases map to TRBD1. The V gene's germline CDR1 is SEHNR and CDR2 FQNEAQ (reference sequence). This CDR3 contains 14 residues. With V trimmed by 5 bases and J by 4 bases, 5 bases remained unmatched. The CDR3 loop reads CASSPPGGGNTIYF. As DNA, the CDR3 is TGTGCCAGCAGCCCGCCAGGGGGAGGAAACACCATATATTTT. The whole variable domain, remainder taken from reference TRBV7-9 and TRBJ1-3, is DTGVSQNPRHKITKRGQNVTFRCDPISEHNRLYWYRQTLGQGPEFLTYFQNEAQLEKSRLLSDRFSAERPKGSFSTLEIQRTEQGDSAMYLCASSPPGGGNTIYFGEGSWLTVV.

CDR3 bases: TGTGCCTGGAGCGGCAGGGGCTTCTACAATGAGCAGTTCTTC. Its protein product is CAWSGRGFYNEQFF. The gene calls are TRBV30 and TRBJ2-1; perhaps TRBD1 as D (6 bases). CDR1 is GTSNPN, CDR2 SVGIG, per germline (reference sequence). The CDR3 covers 14 residues. With 3 bases removed from V and 3 bases from J, the gap between germline ends came to 12 bases.

CDR3: CASSPGGNTIYF. In DNA, the CDR3 is TGTGCCAGCAGCCCCGGCGGAAACACCATATATTTT. This chain joins TRBV7-3 and TRBJ1-3; D gene uncertain. The CDR3 sequence is 12 residues long. Germline CDR1 and CDR2: SGHTA and FQGTGA. Trimming took 5 bases from V and 4 from J, leaving 6 bases between them.

J is TRBJ1-2 and V is TRBV7-9; unclear D gene. V was trimmed by 1 base and J by 4 bases, leaving 16 bases between them. Germline V gene lookup returns CDR1 SEHNR and CDR2 FQNEAQ (reference sequence). This CDR3 region has 16 residues. Written as DNA, the CDR3 is TGTGCCAGCAGCTTAGATACATCTTCGGGTGGCTATGGCTACACCTTC. This gives the protein CASSLDTSSGGYGYTF.

The chain couples TRBV27 to TRBJ2-7; D call uncertain. CDR3 length: 11 residues. Germline V gene lookup returns CDR1 MNHEY and CDR2 SMNVEV (reference sequence). V was pared by 8 bases and J by 3 bases, with 8 bases between. CDR3 protein: CASHAGYEQYF. The CDR3 nucleotides read TGTGCCAGCCACGCCGGCTACGAGCAGTACTTC.

The chain carries TRBV10-3 and TRBJ2-3, with 8 bases matching TRBD1. The junction had 9 bases not matched to a gene; V was cut back by 3 bases and J by 4 bases. The length of the CDR3 is 16 residues. Germline assignment: CDR1 ENHRY and CDR2 SYGVKD. The CDR3 loop is CAISDYLDRAPDTQYF. Written as DNA, the CDR3 is TGTGCCATCAGTGACTACCTGGACAGGGCCCCAGATACGCAGTATTTT.

The chain employs TRBV7-9 and TRBJ1-1; 10 positions agree with TRBD1. Unmatched junction bases numbered 7, after V lost 5 bases and J lost 1 base. Germline V lookup: CDR1 SEHNR, CDR2 FQNEAQ (reference sequence). The CDR3 extends over 16 amino acids. As DNA, the CDR3 is TGTGCCAGCAGCCATAGACAGGGGGCGGGGAACACTGAAGCTTTCTTT. The encoded protein is CASSHRQGAGNTEAFF.

This clone was counted between two and nine times. The chain is built from TRBV9 and TRBJ1-2; D might be TRBD1 (6 bases). The CDR3 has 12 residues. Trimming took 2 bases from V and 5 from J, leaving 7 bases between them. Germline CDR1 SGDLS, CDR2 YYNGEE. The CDR3 region is CASSVGQYGYTF. The CDR3 DNA is TGTGCCAGCAGCGTCGGACAGTATGGCTACACCTTC.

This clone has just a few counts. The chain employs TRBV4-1 and TRBJ2-2, with no clear D. Looked up from germline, CDR1 is MGHRA and CDR2 is YSYEKL. The CDR3 extends over 16 amino acids. V lost 0 bases to trimming and J lost 4 bases, with 12 bases between them. CDR3 region: CASSQDDDTSTGELFF. CDR3 coding DNA: TGCGCCAGCAGCCAAGATGACGACACGTCCACCGGGGAGCTGTTTTTT.

The chain joins TRBV30 to TRBJ2-3; 7 bases fit TRBD2. Germline values: CDR1 GTSNPN, CDR2 SVGIG (reference sequence). The CDR3 contains 16 residues. With 5 bases clipped from V and 3 bases from J, the junction kept 14 bases outside the gene matches. The CDR3 here is CAWGRGGARRTDTQYF. As DNA, the CDR3 is TGTGCCTGGGGTAGGGGAGGGGCCAGGAGGACAGATACGCAGTATTTT.

The gene calls are TRBV4-1 and TRBJ1-2, with 7 bases fitting TRBD1. Germline values: CDR1 MGHRA, CDR2 YSYEKL. The CDR3 totals 16 residues. V shed 0 bases and J 6 bases; nucleotides not matched to a gene: 10. CDR3 sequence reads: CASSQEWEDRVHGYTF. The DNA for the CDR3 is TGCGCCAGCAGCCAAGAGTGGGAAGACAGGGTCCATGGCTACACCTTC.